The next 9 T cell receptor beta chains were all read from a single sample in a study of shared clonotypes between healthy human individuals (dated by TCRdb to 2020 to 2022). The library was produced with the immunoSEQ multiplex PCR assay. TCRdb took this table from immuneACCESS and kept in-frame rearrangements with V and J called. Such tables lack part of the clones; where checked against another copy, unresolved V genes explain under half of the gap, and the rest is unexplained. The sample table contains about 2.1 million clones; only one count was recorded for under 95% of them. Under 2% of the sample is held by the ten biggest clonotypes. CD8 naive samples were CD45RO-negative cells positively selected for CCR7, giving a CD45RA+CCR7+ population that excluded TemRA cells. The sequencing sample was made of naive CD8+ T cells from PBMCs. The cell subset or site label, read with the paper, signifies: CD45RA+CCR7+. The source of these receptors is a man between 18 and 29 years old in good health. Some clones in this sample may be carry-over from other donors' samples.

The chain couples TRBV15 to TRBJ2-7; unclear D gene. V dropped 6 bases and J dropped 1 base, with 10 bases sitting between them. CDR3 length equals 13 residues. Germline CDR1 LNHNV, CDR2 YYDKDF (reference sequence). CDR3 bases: TGTGCCACCAGTCACGTCGAATCCTACGAGCAGTACTTC. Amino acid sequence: CATSHVESYEQYF.

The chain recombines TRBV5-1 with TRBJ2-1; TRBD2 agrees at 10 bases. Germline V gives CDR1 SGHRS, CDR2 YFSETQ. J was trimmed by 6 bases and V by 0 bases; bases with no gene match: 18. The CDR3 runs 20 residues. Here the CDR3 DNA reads TGCGCCAGCAGCTTGGGCTTGAAGCGGGAGGGCGGCCCCATGGGCAATGAGCAGTTCTTC. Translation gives CASSLGLKREGGPMGNEQFF.

CDR3 nucleotides: TGTGCCAGCAGTTGGGTACTACGACAGCCTGGGCCTGGGGCCAACGTCCTGACTTTC. Its protein product is CASSWVLRQPGPGANVLTF. The chain uses TRBV27 and TRBJ2-6, with D possibly matching TRBD1 (5 bases). The germline gives CDR1 MNHEY, CDR2 SMNVEV (reference sequence). Trimming removed 4 bases at V and 2 bases at J, with 21 bases between. The CDR3 length is 19 residues. The whole variable domain, remainder taken from reference TRBV27 and TRBJ2-6, is EAQVTQNPRYLITVTGKKLTVTCSQNMNHEYMSWYRQDPGLGLRQIYYSMNVEVTDKGDVPEGYKVSRKEKRNFPLILESPSPNQTSLYFCASSWVLRQPGPGANVLTFGAGSRLTVL.

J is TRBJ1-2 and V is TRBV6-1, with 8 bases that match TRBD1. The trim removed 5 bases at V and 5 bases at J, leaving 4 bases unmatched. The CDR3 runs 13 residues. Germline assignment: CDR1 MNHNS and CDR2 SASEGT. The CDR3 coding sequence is TGTGCCAGCAGTAAGACAGGGGTATATGGCTACACCTTC. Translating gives CASSKTGVYGYTF.

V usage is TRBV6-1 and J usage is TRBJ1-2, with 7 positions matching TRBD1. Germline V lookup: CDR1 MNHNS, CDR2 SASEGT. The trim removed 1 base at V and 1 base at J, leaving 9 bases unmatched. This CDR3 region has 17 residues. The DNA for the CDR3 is TGTGCCAGCAGTGAAGAGGTCAGGGGGGGAGATAACTATGGCTACACCTTC. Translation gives CASSEEVRGGDNYGYTF.

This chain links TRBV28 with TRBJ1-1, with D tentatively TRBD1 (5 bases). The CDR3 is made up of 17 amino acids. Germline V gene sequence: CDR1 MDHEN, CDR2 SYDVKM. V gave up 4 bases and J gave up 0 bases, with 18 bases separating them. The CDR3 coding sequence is TGTGCCAGCAGTTATCGGGACCAATCTGAATTGAACACTGAAGCTTTCTTT. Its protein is CASSYRDQSELNTEAFF.

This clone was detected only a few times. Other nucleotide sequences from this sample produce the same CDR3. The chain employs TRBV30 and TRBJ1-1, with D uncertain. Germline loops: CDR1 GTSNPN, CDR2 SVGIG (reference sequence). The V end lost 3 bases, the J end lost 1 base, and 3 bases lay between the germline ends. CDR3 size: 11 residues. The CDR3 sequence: CAWSRNTEAFF. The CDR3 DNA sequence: TGTGCCTGGAGCCGGAACACTGAAGCTTTCTTT.

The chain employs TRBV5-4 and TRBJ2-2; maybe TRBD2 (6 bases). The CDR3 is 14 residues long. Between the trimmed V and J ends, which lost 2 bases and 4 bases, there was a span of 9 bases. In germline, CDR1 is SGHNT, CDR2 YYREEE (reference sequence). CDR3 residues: CASSFNGGTGELFF. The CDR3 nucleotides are TGTGCCAGCAGCTTCAACGGGGGCACCGGGGAGCTGTTTTTT.

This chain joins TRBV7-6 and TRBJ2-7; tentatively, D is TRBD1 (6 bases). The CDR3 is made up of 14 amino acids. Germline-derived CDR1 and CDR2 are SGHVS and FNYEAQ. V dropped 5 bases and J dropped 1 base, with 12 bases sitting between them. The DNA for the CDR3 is TGTGCCAGCAGCCCCTGGACAGAATCCTACGAGCAGTACTTC. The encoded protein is CASSPWTESYEQYF.